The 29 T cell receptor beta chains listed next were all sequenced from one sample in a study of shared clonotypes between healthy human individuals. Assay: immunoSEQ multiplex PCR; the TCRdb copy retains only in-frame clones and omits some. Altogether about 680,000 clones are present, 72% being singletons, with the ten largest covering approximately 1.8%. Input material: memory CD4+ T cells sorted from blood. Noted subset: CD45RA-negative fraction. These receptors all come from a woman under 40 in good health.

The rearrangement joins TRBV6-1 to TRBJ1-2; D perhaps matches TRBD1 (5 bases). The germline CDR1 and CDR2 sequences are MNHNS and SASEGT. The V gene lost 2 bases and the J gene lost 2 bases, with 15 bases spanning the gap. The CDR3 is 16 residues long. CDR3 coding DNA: TGTGCCAGCAGTGAAACTCCGGGACGAATAAACTATGGCTACACCTTC. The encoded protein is CASSETPGRINYGYTF.

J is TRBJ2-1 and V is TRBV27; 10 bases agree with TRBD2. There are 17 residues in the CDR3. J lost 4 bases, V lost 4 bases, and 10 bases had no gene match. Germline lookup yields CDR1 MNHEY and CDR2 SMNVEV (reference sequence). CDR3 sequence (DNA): TGTGCCAGCAGTTCAACTAGCGGGATGGGGCCGTACAATGAGCAGTTCTTC. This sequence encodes CASSSTSGMGPYNEQFF.

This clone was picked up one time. CDR3 nucleotide sequence: TGTGCCAGCAGCGGGGGACAGTTCGAGCAGTACTTC. As protein: CASSGGQFEQYF. The V gene is TRBV28, the J gene TRBJ2-7; D might be TRBD1 (7 bases). The CDR3 runs to 12 residues. In germline, CDR1 is MDHEN, CDR2 SYDVKM. The V and J ends lost 6 bases and 6 bases respectively, with 12 bases between them.

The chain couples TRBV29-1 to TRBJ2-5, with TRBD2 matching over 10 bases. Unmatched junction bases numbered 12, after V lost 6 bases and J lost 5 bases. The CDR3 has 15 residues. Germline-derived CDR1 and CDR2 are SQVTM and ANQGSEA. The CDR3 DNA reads TGCAGCGTCCTAGCGGGAGCGGACTGGGGGGAGACCCAGTACTTC. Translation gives CSVLAGADWGETQYF.

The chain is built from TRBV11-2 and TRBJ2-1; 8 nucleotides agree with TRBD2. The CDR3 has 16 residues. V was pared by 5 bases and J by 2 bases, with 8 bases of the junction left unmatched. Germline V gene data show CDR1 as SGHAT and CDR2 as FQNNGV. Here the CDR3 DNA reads TGTGCCAGCAGCCGGGGACTAGGATCGGCCTACAATGAGCAGTTCTTC. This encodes CASSRGLGSAYNEQFF.

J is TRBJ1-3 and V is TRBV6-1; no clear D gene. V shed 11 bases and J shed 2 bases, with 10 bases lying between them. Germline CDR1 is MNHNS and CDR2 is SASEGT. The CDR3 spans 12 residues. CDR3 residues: CAVRAPGNTIYF. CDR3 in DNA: TGTGCCGTACGCGCTCCTGGAAACACCATATATTTT.

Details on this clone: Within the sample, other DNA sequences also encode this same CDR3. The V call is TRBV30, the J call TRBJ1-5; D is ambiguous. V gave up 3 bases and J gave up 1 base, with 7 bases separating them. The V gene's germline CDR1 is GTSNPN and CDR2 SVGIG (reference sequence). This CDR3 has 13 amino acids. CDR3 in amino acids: CAWSSGSNQPQHF. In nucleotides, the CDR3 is TGTGCCTGGAGCTCGGGAAGCAATCAGCCCCAGCATTTT. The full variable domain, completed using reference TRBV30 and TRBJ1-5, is SQTIHQWPATLVQPVGSPLSLECTVEGTSNPNLYWYRQAAGRGLQLLFYSVGIGQISSEVPQNLSASRPQDRQFILSSKKLLLSDSGFYLCAWSSGSNQPQHFGDGTRLSIL.

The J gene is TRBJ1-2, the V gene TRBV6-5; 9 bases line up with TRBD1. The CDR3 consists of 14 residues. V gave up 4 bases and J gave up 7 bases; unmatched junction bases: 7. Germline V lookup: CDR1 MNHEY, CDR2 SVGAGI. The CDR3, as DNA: TGTGCCAGCAGTTCTTACAGGGGGCAGGCTGGCTACACCTTC. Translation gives CASSSYRGQAGYTF.

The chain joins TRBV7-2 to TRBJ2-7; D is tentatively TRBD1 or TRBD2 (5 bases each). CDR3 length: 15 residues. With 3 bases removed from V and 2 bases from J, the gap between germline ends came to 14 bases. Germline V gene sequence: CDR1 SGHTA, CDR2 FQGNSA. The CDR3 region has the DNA TGTGCCAGCAGCTTCGCTGGGGACCCCACCTACGAGCAGTACTTC. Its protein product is CASSFAGDPTYEQYF.

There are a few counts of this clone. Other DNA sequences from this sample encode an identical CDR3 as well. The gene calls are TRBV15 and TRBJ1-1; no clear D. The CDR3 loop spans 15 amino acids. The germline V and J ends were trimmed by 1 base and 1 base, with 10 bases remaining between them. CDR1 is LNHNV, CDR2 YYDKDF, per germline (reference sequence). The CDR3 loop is CATSRGGTANTEAFF. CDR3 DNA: TGTGCCACCAGCAGAGGCGGAACGGCGAACACTGAAGCTTTCTTT.

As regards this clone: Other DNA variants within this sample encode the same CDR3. CDR3 bases: TGTGCCAGTAGTATCGGGACTAGCGCCACAGATACGCAGTATTTT. Amino acid sequence: CASSIGTSATDTQYF. The rearrangement links TRBV19 to TRBJ2-3; 10 positions match TRBD2. J lost 2 bases, V lost 3 bases, and 2 bases had no gene match. The CDR3 length is 15 residues. CDR1 LNHDA and CDR2 SQIVND come from the germline V gene (reference sequence). The full variable domain, rest sourced from reference TRBV19 and TRBJ2-3, is DGGITQSPKYLFRKEGQNVTLSCEQNLNHDAMYWYRQDPGQGLRLIYYSQIVNDFQKGDIAEGYSVSREKKESFPLTVTSAQKNPTAFYLCASSIGTSATDTQYFGPGTRLTVL.

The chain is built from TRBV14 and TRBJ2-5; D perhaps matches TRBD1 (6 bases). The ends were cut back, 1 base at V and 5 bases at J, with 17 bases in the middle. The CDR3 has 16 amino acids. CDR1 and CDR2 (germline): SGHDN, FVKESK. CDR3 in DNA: TGTGCCAGCAGCCAAGTCAGGGGCAGGAGTGGCGAGACCCAGTACTTC. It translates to CASSQVRGRSGETQYF.

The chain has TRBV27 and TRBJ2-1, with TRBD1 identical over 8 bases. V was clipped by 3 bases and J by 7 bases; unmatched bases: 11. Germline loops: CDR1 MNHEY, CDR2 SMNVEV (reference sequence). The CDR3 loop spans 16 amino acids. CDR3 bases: TGTGCCAGCAGTTTCCGAGGACAGGGAGCAGGGAATGAGCAGTTCTTC. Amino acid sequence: CASSFRGQGAGNEQFF.

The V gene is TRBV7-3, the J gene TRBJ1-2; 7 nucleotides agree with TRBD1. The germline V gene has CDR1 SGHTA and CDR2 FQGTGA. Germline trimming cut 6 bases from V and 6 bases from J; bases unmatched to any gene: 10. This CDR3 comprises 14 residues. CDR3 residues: CASSTTGEGHGYTF. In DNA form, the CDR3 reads TGTGCCAGCAGTACAACAGGGGAAGGGCATGGCTACACCTTC.

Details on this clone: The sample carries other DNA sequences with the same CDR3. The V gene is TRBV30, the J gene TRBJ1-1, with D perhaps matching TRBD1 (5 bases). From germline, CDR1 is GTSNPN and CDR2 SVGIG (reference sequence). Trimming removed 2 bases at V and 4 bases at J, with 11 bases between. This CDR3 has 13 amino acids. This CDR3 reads CAWSRQGGTEAFF. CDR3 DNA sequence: TGTGCCTGGAGTCGGCAGGGTGGCACTGAAGCTTTCTTT.

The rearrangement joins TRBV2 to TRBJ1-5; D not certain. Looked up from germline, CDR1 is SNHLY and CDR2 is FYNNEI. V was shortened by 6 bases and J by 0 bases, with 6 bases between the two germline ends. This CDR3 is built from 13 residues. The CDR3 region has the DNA TGTGCCAGCAGCACAGATAGCAATCAGCCCCAGCATTTT. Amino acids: CASSTDSNQPQHF.

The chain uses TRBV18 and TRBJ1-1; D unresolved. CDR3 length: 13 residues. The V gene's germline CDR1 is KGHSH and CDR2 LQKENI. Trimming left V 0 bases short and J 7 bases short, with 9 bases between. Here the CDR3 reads CASSPPLRNEAFF. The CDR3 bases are TGTGCCAGCTCACCACCGCTCCGGAATGAAGCTTTCTTT.

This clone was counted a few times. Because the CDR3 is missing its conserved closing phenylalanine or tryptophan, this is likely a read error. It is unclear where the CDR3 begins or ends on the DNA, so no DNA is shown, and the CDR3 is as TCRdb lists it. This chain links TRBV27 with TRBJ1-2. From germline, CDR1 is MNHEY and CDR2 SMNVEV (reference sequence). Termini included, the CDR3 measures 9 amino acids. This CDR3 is CASSLKAEG.

CDR3 DNA sequence: TGTGCCATCAGTGAGTCGACGTGGGTAGAGACCCAGTACTTC. Its translation: CAISESTWVETQYF. V usage is TRBV10-3 and J usage is TRBJ2-5, with D unresolved. CDR1 is ENHRY and CDR2 is SYGVKD in the germline V gene. Trimming left V 0 bases short and J 4 bases short, with 9 bases between. The CDR3 contains 14 residues.

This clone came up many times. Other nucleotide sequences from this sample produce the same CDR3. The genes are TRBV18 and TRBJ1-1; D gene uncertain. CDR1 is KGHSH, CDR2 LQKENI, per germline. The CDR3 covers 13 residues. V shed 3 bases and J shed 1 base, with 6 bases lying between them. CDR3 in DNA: TGTGCCAGCTCACCGATTCCGAACACTGAAGCTTTCTTT. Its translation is CASSPIPNTEAFF.

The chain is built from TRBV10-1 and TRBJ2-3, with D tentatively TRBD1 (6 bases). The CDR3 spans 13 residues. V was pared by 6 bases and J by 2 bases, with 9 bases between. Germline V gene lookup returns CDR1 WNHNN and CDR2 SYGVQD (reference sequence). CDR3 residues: CASRDSITDTQYF. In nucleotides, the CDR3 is TGCGCCAGCAGGGACAGTATCACAGATACGCAGTATTTT.

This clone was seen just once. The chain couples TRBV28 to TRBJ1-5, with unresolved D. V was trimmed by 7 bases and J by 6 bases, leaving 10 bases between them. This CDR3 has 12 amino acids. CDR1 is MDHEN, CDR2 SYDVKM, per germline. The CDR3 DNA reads TGTGCCAGCACCAAAGGGAGTCAGCCCCAGCATTTT. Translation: CASTKGSQPQHF.

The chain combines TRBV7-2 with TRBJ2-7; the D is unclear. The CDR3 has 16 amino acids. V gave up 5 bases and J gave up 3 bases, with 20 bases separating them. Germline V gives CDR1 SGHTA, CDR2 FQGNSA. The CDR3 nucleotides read TGTGCCAGCAGCCGATCGATTGCCGAGCGCAGCTACGAGCAGTACTTC. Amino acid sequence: CASSRSIAERSYEQYF.

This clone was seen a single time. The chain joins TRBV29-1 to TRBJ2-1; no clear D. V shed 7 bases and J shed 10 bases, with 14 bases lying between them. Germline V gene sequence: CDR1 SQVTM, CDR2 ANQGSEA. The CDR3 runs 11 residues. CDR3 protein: CSGEGTYEQFF. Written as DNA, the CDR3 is TGCAGCGGCGAAGGTACATACGAGCAGTTCTTC.

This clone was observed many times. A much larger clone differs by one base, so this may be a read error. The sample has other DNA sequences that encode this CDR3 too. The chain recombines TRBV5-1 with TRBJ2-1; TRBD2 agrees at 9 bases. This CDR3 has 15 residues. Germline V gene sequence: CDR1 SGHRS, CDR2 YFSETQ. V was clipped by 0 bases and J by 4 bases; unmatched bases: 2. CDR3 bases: TGCGCCAGCAGCTTGGATAGCGGGAGTTACAATGAGCAGTTCTTC. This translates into CASSLDSGSYNEQFF.

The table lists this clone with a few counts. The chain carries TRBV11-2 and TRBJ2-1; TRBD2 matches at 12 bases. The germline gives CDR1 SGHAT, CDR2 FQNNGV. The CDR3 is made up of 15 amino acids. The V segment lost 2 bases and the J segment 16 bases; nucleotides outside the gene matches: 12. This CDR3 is CASSLTSTSGSGGFF. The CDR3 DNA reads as TGTGCCAGCAGCTTAACCTCGACTAGCGGGAGCGGCGGATTCTTC.

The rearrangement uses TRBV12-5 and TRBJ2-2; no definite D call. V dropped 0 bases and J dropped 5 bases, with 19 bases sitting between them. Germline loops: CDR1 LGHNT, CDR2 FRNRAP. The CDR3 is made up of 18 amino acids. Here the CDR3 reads CASGLVVPSAPRTGELFF. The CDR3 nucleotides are TGTGCTAGTGGTTTGGTAGTTCCCAGCGCTCCCAGGACCGGGGAGCTGTTTTTT.

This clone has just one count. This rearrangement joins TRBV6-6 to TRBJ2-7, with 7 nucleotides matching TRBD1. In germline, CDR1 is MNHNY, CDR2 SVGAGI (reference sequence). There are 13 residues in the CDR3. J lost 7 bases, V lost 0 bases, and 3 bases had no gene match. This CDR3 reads CASSYSTGEEQYF. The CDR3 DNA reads TGTGCCAGCAGTTACTCAACAGGGGAAGAGCAGTACTTC.

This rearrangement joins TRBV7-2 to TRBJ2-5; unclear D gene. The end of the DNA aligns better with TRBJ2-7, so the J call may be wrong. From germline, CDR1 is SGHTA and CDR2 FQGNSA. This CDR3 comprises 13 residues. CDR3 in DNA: TGTGCCAGCAGCTTAAATGGCCCCTACGAGCAGTACTTC. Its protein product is CASSLNGPYEQYF.